This TCR beta chain originates from a study of T cells in localized non-small cell lung cancer. The study's findings and limits: Appearances in adjacent lung were noted for a median approximately 50 of the top 100 tumor clones.

The junction had 16 bases not matched to a gene; V was cut back by 2 bases and J by 0 bases. Germline CDR1 LGHNA, CDR2 YSLEER. The CDR3 has 21 amino acids. In the case of this clone: Antigen specificity is unknown.

Profiled with immunoSEQ multiplex PCR; TCRdb holds only in-frame clones, not every one. The data contain 9,500 to 15,000 clones, around 88% of them singletons. The sequence was collected from a male donor at least 60 years old with stage I lung adenocarcinoma. V is TRBV4-3 and J is TRBJ2-7; TRBD2 aligns across 13 bases. The sample consisted of peripheral blood, taken before any cancer treatment. The chain's CDR3 is CASSQRAQPGLAGTFSYEQYF. The CDR3 region has the DNA TGCGCCAGCAGCCAAAGGGCACAACCGGGACTAGCGGGAACCTTCTCCTACGAGCAGTACTTC.